These T cell receptor beta chains were read from a single sample in a study of a mutant IDH1 vaccine in newly diagnosed glioma. Which antigens these TCRs recognize remains unknown. Profiling relied on immunoSEQ multiplex PCR, and the TCRdb table lists in-frame clones only, not all of them. Of some 33,000 clones listed, around 78% are singletons. Sample: PBMCs, taken from a glioma patient whose treatment included an IDH1 peptide vaccine. All receptors come from a man aged 25-45 years with glioma. CDR3s include the opening cysteine and the closing phenylalanine or tryptophan.

j_call: TRBJ2-7
v_call: TRBV5-1
cdr3_aa: CASSLETSGNYEQYF

j_call: TRBJ1-1
v_call: TRBV30
cdr3_aa: CAWSVISYLRGTGDFRNTEAFF

j_call: TRBJ1-1
v_call: TRBV5-1
cdr3_aa: CASSLQGWNTEAFF

j_call: TRBJ1-5
v_call: TRBV18
cdr3_aa: CASSPLDGDLNQPQHF

j_call: TRBJ2-3
v_call: TRBV5-1
cdr3_aa: CASSRRGDTSTDTQYF

j_call: TRBJ2-1
v_call: TRBV5-4
cdr3_aa: CASSFWTGGSYNEQFF

j_call: TRBJ2-1
v_call: TRBV25-1
cdr3_aa: CASSAVRDIPNNEQFF

j_call: TRBJ1-3
v_call: TRBV5-6
cdr3_aa: CASSLDRMAGNTIYF

j_call: TRBJ1-2
v_call: TRBV5-6
cdr3_aa: CASSLGYGYTF

j_call: TRBJ2-3
v_call: TRBV14
cdr3_aa: CASSPYLTGGTDTQYF

j_call: TRBJ1-2
v_call: TRBV27
cdr3_aa: CASSAGYGYTF

j_call: TRBJ2-5
v_call: TRBV30
cdr3_aa: CAWRKGTWAQYF

j_call: TRBJ2-5
v_call: TRBV6-5
cdr3_aa: CASRRQETQYF

j_call: TRBJ1-1
v_call: TRBV5-4
cdr3_aa: CASSPNGRATTEAFF

j_call: TRBJ1-3
v_call: TRBV7-8
cdr3_aa: CASSLLPSGTGGDTIYF

j_call: TRBJ2-7
v_call: TRBV6-5
cdr3_aa: CASRAPYGEEGEQYF

j_call: TRBJ1-2
v_call: TRBV2
cdr3_aa: CASSPPLIETNYGYTF

j_call: TRBJ1-1
v_call: TRBV19
cdr3_aa: CASSVRRGLGTEAFF

j_call: TRBJ2-3
v_call: TRBV19
cdr3_aa: CASSRAGVSTDTQYF

j_call: TRBJ2-1
v_call: TRBV6-5
cdr3_aa: CASSYGLAPSYNEQFF

j_call: TRBJ2-7
v_call: TRBV5-8
cdr3_aa: CASSHSGQLYEQYF

j_call: TRBJ2-2
v_call: TRBV7-2
cdr3_aa: CASSLDGNTGELFF

j_call: TRBJ1-3
v_call: TRBV7-9
cdr3_aa: CASSSWRDLGNTIYF

j_call: TRBJ2-1
v_call: TRBV2
cdr3_aa: CASSEEAGWVAEQFF